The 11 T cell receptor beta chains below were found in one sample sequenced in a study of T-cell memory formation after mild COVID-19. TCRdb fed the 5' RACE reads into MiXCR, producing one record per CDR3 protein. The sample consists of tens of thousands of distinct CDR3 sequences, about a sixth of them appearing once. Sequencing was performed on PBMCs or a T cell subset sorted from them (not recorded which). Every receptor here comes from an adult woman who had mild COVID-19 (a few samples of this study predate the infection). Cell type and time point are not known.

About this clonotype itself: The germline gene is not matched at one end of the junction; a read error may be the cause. The chain's CDR3 is CSVEDGTSRNF. The CDR3 DNA reads TGCAGCGTTGAAGATGGGACATCCCGTAACTTC. The chain has TRBV29-1 and TRBJ2-5, with D possibly TRBD1 on 6 matching bases. Germline CDR1 SQVTM, CDR2 ANQGSEA. The CDR3 sequence is 11 residues long. The entire variable domain, with the rest obtained from reference TRBV29-1 and TRBJ2-5, is as follows: SAVISQKPSRDICQRGTSLTIQCQVDSQVTMMFWYRQQPGQSLTLIATANQGSEATYESGFVIDKFPISRPNLTFSTLTVSNMSPEDSSIYLCSVEDGTSRNFGPGTRLLVL.

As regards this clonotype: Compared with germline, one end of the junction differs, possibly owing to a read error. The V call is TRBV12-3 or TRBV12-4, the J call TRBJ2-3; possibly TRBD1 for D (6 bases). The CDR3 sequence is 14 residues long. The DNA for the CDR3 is TGTGCCAGCGGTTTCTCAGGGGGCACAGATACGCAGTATTTT. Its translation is CASGFSGGTDTQYF.

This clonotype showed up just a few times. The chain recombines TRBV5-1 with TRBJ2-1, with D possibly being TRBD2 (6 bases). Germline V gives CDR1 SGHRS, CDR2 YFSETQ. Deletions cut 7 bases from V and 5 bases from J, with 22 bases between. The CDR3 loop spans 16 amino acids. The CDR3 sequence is CASFTPSVTRNNEQFF. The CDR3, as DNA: TGCGCCAGCTTTACCCCTAGCGTAACCCGAAACAATGAGCAGTTCTTC.

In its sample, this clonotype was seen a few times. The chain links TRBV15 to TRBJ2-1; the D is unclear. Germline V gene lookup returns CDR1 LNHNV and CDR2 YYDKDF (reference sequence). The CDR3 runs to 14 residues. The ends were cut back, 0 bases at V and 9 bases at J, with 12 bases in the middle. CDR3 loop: CATSRDIQLREQFF. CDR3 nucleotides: TGTGCCACCAGCAGAGATATCCAGTTACGTGAGCAGTTCTTC.

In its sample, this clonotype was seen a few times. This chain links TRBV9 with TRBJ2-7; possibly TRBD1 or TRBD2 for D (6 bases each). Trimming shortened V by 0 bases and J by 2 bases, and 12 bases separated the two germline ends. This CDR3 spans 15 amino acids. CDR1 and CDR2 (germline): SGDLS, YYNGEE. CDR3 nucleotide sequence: TGTGCCAGCAGCGTAGGATCGGGGGCCCCCTACGAGCAGTACTTC. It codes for CASSVGSGAPYEQYF.

The CDR3 spells CSVEIAGAPYEQYF. DNA for the CDR3: TGCAGCGTTGAAATAGCGGGAGCCCCCTACGAGCAGTACTTC. V is TRBV29-1 and J is TRBJ2-7, with 9 bases matching TRBD2. CDR1 SQVTM and CDR2 ANQGSEA come from the germline V gene. The CDR3 extends over 14 amino acids. Trimming removed 2 bases from V and 2 bases from J; junction bases left unmatched: 4.

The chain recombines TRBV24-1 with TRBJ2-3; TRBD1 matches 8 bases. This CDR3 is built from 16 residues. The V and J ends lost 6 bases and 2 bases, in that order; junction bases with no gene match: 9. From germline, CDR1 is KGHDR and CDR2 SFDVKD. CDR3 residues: CATSSGQGGYTDTQYF. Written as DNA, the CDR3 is TGTGCCACCAGTTCCGGACAGGGAGGTTACACAGATACGCAGTATTTT.

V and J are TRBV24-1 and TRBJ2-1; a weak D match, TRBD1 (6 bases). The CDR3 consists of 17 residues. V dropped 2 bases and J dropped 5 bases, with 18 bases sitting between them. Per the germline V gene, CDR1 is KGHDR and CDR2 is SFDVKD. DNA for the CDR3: TGTGCCACCAGTGATTGGGAAGGAGACAGGCTTCACAATGAGCAGTTCTTC. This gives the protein CATSDWEGDRLHNEQFF.

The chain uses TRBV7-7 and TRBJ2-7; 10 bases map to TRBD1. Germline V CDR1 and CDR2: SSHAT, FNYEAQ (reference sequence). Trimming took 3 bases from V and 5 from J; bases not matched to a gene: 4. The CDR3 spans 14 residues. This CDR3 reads CASSLGTGVHEQYF. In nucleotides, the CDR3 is TGTGCCAGCAGCTTGGGGACAGGGGTCCACGAGCAGTACTTC. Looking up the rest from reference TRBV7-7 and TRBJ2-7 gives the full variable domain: GAGVSQSPRYKVTKRGQDVTLRCDPISSHATLYWYQQALGQGPEFLTYFNYEAQPDKSGLPSDRFSAERPEGSISTLTIQRTEQRDSAMYRCASSLGTGVHEQYFGPGTRLTVT.

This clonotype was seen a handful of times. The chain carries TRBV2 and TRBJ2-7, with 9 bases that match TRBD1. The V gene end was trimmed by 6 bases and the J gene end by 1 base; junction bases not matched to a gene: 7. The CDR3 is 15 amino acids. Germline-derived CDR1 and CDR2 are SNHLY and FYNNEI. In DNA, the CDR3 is TGTGCCAGCAGATTGAGGACAGGGGCTTCCTACGAGCAGTACTTC. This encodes CASRLRTGASYEQYF.

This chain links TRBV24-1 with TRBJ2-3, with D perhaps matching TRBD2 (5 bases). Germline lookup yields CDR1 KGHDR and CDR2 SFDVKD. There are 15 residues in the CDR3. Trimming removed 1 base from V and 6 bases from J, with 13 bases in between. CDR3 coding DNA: TGTGCCACCAGTGATTTTCACGTAGCGCCGGATACGCAGTATTTT. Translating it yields CATSDFHVAPDTQYF.